This T cell receptor beta chain was captured by sequencing in a study of T cell repertoires in cytomegalovirus infection. As for this clonotype: The antigen is unknown.

Notes on the study in general: CMV-specific TCR beta clonotypes restricted by HLA-C were the ones dominating the ex vivo response.

V was pared by 6 bases and J by 1 base, with 8 bases of the junction left unmatched. The CDR3 length is 18 residues. TCRdb reprocessed the reads via MiXCR and lists one record per CDR3 protein. The sample shows a few hundred thousand distinct CDR3 sequences, 26% of them seen only once. The specimen was PBMCs. The gene calls are TRBV12-3 or TRBV12-4 and TRBJ2-2; TRBD2 aligns across 13 bases. This clonotype was obtained from a human donor in good health (CMV status not recorded). Some clones in this sample may be carry-over from other donors' samples. The CDR3 sequence: CASRPGTSGIQNTGELFF. The CDR3 nucleotides are TGTGCCAGCAGACCAGGGACTAGCGGGATCCAGAACACCGGGGAGCTGTTTTTT.